The clone carrying this TCR beta chain has a handful of counts. Its specificity is unknown. Trimming pared 3 bases from V and 6 bases from J, leaving 12 bases between. The germline V gene has CDR1 MNHNY and CDR2 SVGAGI (reference sequence). The CDR3 is 13 amino acids. Investigators profiled TCR beta VDJ and CDR3 from genomic DNA template. A single record per CDR3 protein comes from TCRdb applying MiXCR to the reads. The data contain under 350,000 distinct CDR3 sequences, roughly 50% of them singletons. This entry belongs to a study of CD8+CD57+ T cells in acquired aplastic anemia. Whole-study findings and limits: Researchers report that some 31 CD8+ CDR3 sequences appeared in both patients and controls. Between the patient and control groups, CD8+ Simpson's diversity did not differ significantly.

The TCR comes from a human donor with severe aplastic anemia or a healthy control (not recorded which). Sample: sorted CD4+, CD8+, or CD8+CD57+ T cells (not recorded which) from PBMCs. This chain links TRBV6-6 with TRBJ2-7, with a weak D call TRBD1 (5 bases). DNA of the CDR3: TGTGCCAGCAGTTATAGTCAGGGCGGCGAGCAGTACTTC. Its protein is CASSYSQGGEQYF.